This T cell receptor (beta chain) was identified during a study of blood T cells in healthy people across ages. This clonotype was seen a few times. Donors were healthy Caucasian individuals from Russia aged roughly 6 to 95. The study isolated at least 6.5 million PBMCs from each sample. Primers used in a second PCR of roughly 6 to 11 cycles were a sample-barcoded 5' primer and a J-beta primer mix. TCRdb recomputed calls from the 5' RACE reads with MiXCR, one row per CDR3 protein. The sample lists about 1.8 million distinct CDR3 sequences; 49% were seen once. Trimming stripped 5 bases from V and 4 bases from J, with 17 bases between. The CDR3 contains 15 residues. Germline lookup yields CDR1 SGHTA and CDR2 FQGTGA.

The origin of this receptor is a woman aged 40 to 55 in good health. The sequencing input was blood. J is TRBJ1-2 and V is TRBV7-3; D is ambiguous. The CDR3 spells CASSPALDFVYGYTF. The CDR3, as DNA: TGTGCCAGCAGCCCTGCCTTGGATTTTGTCTATGGCTACACCTTC.